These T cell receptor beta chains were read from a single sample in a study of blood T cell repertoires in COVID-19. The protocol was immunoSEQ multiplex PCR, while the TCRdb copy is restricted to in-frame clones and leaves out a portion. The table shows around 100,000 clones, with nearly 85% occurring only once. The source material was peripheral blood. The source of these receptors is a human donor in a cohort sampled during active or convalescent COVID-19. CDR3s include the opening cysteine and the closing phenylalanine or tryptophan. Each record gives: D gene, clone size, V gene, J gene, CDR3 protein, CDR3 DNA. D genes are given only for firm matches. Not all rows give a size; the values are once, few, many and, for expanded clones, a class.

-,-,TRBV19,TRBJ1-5,CASSIGPGGNQPQHF,TGTGCCAGTAGTATAGGCCCAGGGGGCAATCAGCCCCAGCATTTT
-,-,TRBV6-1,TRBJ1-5,CASSEAAKGGNQPQHF,TGTGCCAGCAGTGAAGCGGCGAAGGGGGGCAATCAGCCCCAGCATTTT
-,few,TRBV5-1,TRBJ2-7,CASSLGLGGYEQYF,TGCGCCAGCAGCTTGGGCCTAGGGGGCTACGAGCAGTACTTC
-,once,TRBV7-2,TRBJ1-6,CASSWGHGVFNSPLHF,TGTGCCAGCAGCTGGGGGCACGGTGTCTTTAATTCACCCCTCCACTTT
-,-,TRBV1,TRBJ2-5,CTSSQGGFRETQYF,TGCACCAGCAGCCAAGGGGGCTTTCGGGAGACCCAGTACTTC
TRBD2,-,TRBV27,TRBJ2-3,CASSIVLAGGVSTDTQYF,TGTGCCAGCTCCATTGTCCTAGCGGGGGGGGTCAGCACAGATACGCAGTATTTT
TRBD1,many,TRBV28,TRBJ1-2,CASSLIPGQGRYGYTF,TGTGCCAGCAGTTTAATTCCGGGACAGGGGCGGTATGGCTACACCTTC
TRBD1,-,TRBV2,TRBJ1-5,CASSLETGGNQPQHF,TGTGCCAGCAGTCTCGAGACAGGGGGTAATCAGCCCCAGCATTTT
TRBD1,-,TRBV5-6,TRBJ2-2,CASSLRQGATGELFF,TGTGCCAGCAGCCTACGACAGGGGGCCACCGGGGAGCTGTTTTTT
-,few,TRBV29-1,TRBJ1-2,CSVVREANYGYTF,TGCAGCGTTGTCAGAGAGGCTAACTATGGCTACACCTTC
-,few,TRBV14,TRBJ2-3,CASSPLGGLTDTQYF,TGTGCCAGCAGTCCTCTGGGGGGACTCACAGATACGCAGTATTTT
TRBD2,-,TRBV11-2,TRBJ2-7,CASSLGLAGDEQYF,TGTGCCAGCAGCCTAGGACTAGCGGGCGACGAGCAGTACTTC
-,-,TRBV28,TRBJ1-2,CASSLYTTGLDYGYTF,TGTGCCAGCAGTTTATACACAACAGGGTTAGACTATGGCTACACCTTC
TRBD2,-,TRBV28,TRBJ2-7,CASSFQTGGQYF,TGTGCCAGCAGTTTCCAGACGGGGGGGCAGTACTTC
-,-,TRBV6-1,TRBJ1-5,CASSEDSGPQPQHF,TGTGCCAGCAGTGAAGACTCAGGGCCCCAGCCCCAGCATTTT
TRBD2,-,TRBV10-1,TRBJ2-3,CASSESAGGADTQYF,TGCGCCAGCAGTGAGTCTGCGGGGGGCGCAGATACGCAGTATTTT
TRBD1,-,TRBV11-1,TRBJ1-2,CASSLIRDSHGYTF,TGTGCCAGCAGCTTAATTCGGGACAGCCATGGCTACACCTTC
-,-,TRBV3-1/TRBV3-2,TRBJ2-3,CASSYSLPPDTQYF,TGTGCCAGCAGCTACTCCCTTCCTCCAGATACGCAGTATTTT
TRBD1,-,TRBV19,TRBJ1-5,CASRGTEISNQPQHF,TGTGCCAGTAGAGGGACAGAGATTAGCAATCAGCCCCAGCATTTT
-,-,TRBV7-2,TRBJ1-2,CASSLALTGYGYTF,TGTGCCAGCAGCTTAGCGCTGACGGGTTATGGCTACACCTTC
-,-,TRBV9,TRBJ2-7,CASSARSSYEQYF,TGTGCCAGCAGTGCTCGGAGCTCCTACGAGCAGTACTTC
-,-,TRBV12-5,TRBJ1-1,CASGFSGNTEAFF,TGTGCTAGTGGTTTCTCCGGGAACACTGAAGCTTTCTTT
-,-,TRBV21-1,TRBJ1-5,CASSERGGKGSNQPQHF,TGTGCCAGCAGCGAGAGGGGGGGGAAGGGAAGCAATCAGCCCCAGCATTTT
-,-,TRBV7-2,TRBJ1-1,CASIYIQGSTEAFF,TGTGCCAGCATCTACATACAGGGTAGTACTGAAGCTTTCTTT
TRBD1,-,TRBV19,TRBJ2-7,CASSHRGSYEQYF,TGTGCCAGTAGTCACAGGGGTAGCTACGAGCAGTACTTC
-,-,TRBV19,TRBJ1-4,CASSIGQESKKLFF,TGTGCCAGTAGTATTGGGCAGGAATCCAAAAAACTGTTTTTT
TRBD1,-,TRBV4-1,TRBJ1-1,CASSPRDRRAENTEAFF,TGCGCCAGCAGCCCCCGGGACAGGAGGGCCGAAAACACTGAAGCTTTCTTT
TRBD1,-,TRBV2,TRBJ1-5,CASSEGVGTGGQPQHF,TGTGCCAGCAGTGAAGGGGTCGGGACAGGGGGCCAGCCCCAGCATTTT
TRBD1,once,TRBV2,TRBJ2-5,CASSGTAETQYF,TGTGCCAGCAGCGGGACAGCGGAGACCCAGTACTTC
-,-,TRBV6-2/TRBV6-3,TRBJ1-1,CASSSPVGGASTEAFF,TGTGCCAGCAGTTCCCCAGTGGGGGGGGCAAGCACTGAAGCTTTCTTT
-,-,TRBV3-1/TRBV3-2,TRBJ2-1,CASSQIRAGDEQFF,TGTGCCAGCAGCCAAATTCGCGCAGGCGATGAGCAGTTCTTC
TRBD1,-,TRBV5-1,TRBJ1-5,CASSFGQGGQPQHF,TGCGCCAGCAGTTTTGGACAGGGGGGTCAGCCCCAGCATTTT
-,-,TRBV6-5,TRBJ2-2,CASSYSQSRKAGELFF,TGTGCCAGCAGTTACTCGCAGTCTCGAAAAGCCGGGGAGCTGTTTTTT
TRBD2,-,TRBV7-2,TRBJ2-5,CASSPSLLGGEETQYF,TGTGCCAGCAGCCCGTCCCTTTTGGGGGGGGAAGAGACCCAGTACTTC
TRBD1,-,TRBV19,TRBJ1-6,CASSLQTGGRYNSPLHF,TGTGCCAGTAGTTTGCAGACAGGGGGCAGATATAATTCACCCCTCCACTTT
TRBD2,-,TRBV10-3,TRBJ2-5,CAVNSGGALETQYF,TGTGCCGTCAATAGCGGGGGGGCCCTGGAGACCCAGTACTTC
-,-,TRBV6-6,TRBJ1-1,CASRDPGTEAFF,TGTGCCAGCAGGGATCCGGGGACTGAAGCTTTCTTT
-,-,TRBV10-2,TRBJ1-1,CASSESVGRRMNTEAFF,TGCGCCAGCAGTGAGTCTGTAGGGAGGAGGATGAACACTGAAGCTTTCTTT
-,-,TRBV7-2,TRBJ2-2,CASSPERNTGELFF,TGTGCCAGCAGCCCCGAGCGCAACACCGGGGAGCTGTTTTTT
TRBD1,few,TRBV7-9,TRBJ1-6,CASRKGQSSYNSPLHF,TGTGCCAGCAGAAAGGGACAGAGCTCCTATAATTCACCCCTCCACTTT